This T cell receptor beta chain came from a study of blood T cells in healthy people across ages. Primers used in a second PCR of roughly 6 to 11 cycles were a sample-barcoded 5' primer and a J-beta primer mix. From the 5' RACE reads, TCRdb called clonotypes with MiXCR, one entry per CDR3 protein. The sample has more than 600,000 distinct CDR3 sequences, approximately 25% seen once. Germline CDR1 and CDR2: SGHNT and YENEEA. The V and J ends lost 0 bases and 6 bases respectively, with 18 bases between them. The CDR3 contains 17 residues. Notes on the study in general: Expanded clonotype shifts may have been confounded, as the donors had an unknown CMV status. The recorded TCR beta diversity per million T cells decreased in a roughly linear manner with age. Diversity estimates drawn from one million T cells were deemed underestimates.

Note on this clonotype: The antigen remains undetermined.

Another study also made use of these data, one on T cells of mothers and their children.

The chain links TRBV11-3 to TRBJ2-4; a possible D gene is TRBD2 (7 bases). The TCR originated in a boy aged 5-17 years in good health. Material: blood. CDR3 nucleotides: TGTGCCAGCAGCTTAGAGCTCGGAGGGGGGGTTAGAAACATTCAGTACTTC. Its translation: CASSLELGGGVRNIQYF.